These 9 T cell receptor beta chains were sequenced from one sample in a study of T cells after yellow fever vaccination. TCRdb itself ran the 5' RACE reads through MiXCR, one entry per CDR3 protein. The data contain 300,000 to 450,000 distinct CDR3 sequences, 6% to 8% of them singletons. The sequencing here drew on PBMCs, taken 5 days after the yellow fever booster vaccination. These receptors came from a man aged 25-45 years who received the YFV17D yellow fever vaccine.

This clonotype was counted at least ten times. V gene TRBV25-1 combines with J gene TRBJ1-1; D unclear. Germline CDR1 reads MGHDK; CDR2 reads SYGVNS. The CDR3 has 16 amino acids. Trimming took 4 bases from V and 0 from J, leaving 15 bases between them. The CDR3 sequence: CASSGAFAIMNTEAFF. The DNA for the CDR3 is TGTGCCAGCAGTGGTGCATTTGCTATCATGAACACTGAAGCTTTCTTT. The full variable domain, rest sourced from reference TRBV25-1 and TRBJ1-1, is EADIYQTPRYLVIGTGKKITLECSQTMGHDKMYWYQQDPGMELHLIHYSYGVNSTEKGDLSSESTVSRIRTEHFPLTLESARPSHTSQYLCASSGAFAIMNTEAFFGQGTRLTVV.

This clonotype was seen only a few times. The chain couples TRBV6-2 or TRBV6-3 to TRBJ1-1; possibly TRBD1 for D (5 bases). Per the germline V gene, CDR1 is MNHEY and CDR2 is SVGEGT. The CDR3 loop spans 16 amino acids. V was shortened by 2 bases and J by 2 bases, with 15 bases between the two germline ends. The CDR3 DNA sequence: TGTGCCAGCAGTTACAGTTTGGAGGGGACCAACACTGAAGCTTTCTTT. Its protein product is CASSYSLEGTNTEAFF.

The rearrangement links TRBV30 to TRBJ1-3; a possible D gene is TRBD1 (5 bases). This CDR3 is 17 amino acids long. V was pared by 0 bases and J by 0 bases, with 15 bases between. Looked up from germline, CDR1 is GTSNPN and CDR2 is SVGIG (reference sequence). CDR3 amino acids: CAWSVLGGGSSGNTIYF. The CDR3 coding sequence is TGTGCCTGGAGTGTACTGGGGGGAGGATCCTCTGGAAACACCATATATTTT.

Ten or more counts support this clonotype. This chain joins TRBV28 and TRBJ2-2; 10 positions match TRBD1. Germline loops: CDR1 MDHEN, CDR2 SYDVKM. Trimming removed 4 bases from V and 1 base from J; junction bases left unmatched: 6. This CDR3 region has 17 residues. The CDR3 coding sequence is TGTGCCAGCAGTTCCCTCGGGACAGGGGTGAACACCGGGGAGCTGTTTTTT. Encoded protein: CASSSLGTGVNTGELFF.

Comments on this clonotype: A much larger clone differs by one base, so this may be a read error. V is TRBV5-4 and J is TRBJ2-4; D gene uncertain. The V and J ends lost 4 bases and 0 bases respectively, with 11 bases between them. Germline V gives CDR1 SGHNT, CDR2 YYREEE (reference sequence). The CDR3 is made up of 15 amino acids. CDR3 region: CASSVAALAKNIQYF. CDR3 in DNA: TGTGCCAGCAGCGTGGCTGCCCTAGCCAAAAACATTCAGTACTTC.

This clonotype was recorded at least ten times. The chain recombines TRBV20-1 with TRBJ2-2; 7 bases map to TRBD2. CDR1 is DFQATT, CDR2 SNEGSKA, per germline (reference sequence). The J segment lost 0 bases and the V segment lost 3 bases, leaving 1 base of the junction unmatched. The CDR3 consists of 14 residues. The CDR3 here is CSASRGANTGELFF. The CDR3 DNA follows: TGCAGTGCTAGTCGGGGGGCGAACACCGGGGAGCTGTTTTTT.

With regard to this clonotype: The junction does not match germline at one end; this may be a read error. CDR3 loop: CAINERRNQPQHF. Here the CDR3 DNA reads TGTGCCATCAATGAGCGGCGGAATCAGCCCCAGCATTTT. The chain joins TRBV10-3 to TRBJ1-5; D not resolved. The CDR3 runs to 13 residues. Germline CDR1 reads ENHRY; CDR2 reads SYGVKD.

This clonotype was picked up a small number of times. V gene TRBV5-5 combines with J gene TRBJ2-7; D is unclear. V lost 0 bases to trimming and J lost 3 bases, with 10 bases between them. The germline V gene has CDR1 SGHKS and CDR2 YYEKEE (reference sequence). The CDR3 covers 14 residues. The CDR3 sequence is CASSLDTRRYEQYF. DNA for the CDR3: TGTGCCAGCAGCTTGGACACGCGGCGCTACGAGCAGTACTTC.

This clonotype appeared a few times. The junction departs from the called germline gene at one end, perhaps through a read error. V is TRBV24-1 and J is TRBJ2-6; possible D gene TRBD1, 7 bases. There are 13 residues in the CDR3. Germline V gives CDR1 KGHDR, CDR2 SFDVKD. The CDR3 region has the DNA TGTGCCACCAGCGCGGGACAGCCATACCGTATGGCTTTC. This gives the protein CATSAGQPYRMAF.